The T cell receptor (beta chain) described here comes from a study of blood T cell repertoires in COVID-19. Study context: Nucleic acid was either cDNA or gDNA, and it came from T cells, B-cell-depleted T cells, or PBMCs.

V lost 3 bases to trimming and J lost 9 bases; unmatched junction nucleotides: 9. The germline V gene has CDR1 SGDLS and CDR2 YYNGEE. The CDR3 spans 15 residues. This clone came up once. The authors' processing: Estimated nucleated cell counts came from reference gene primer amplification. The table came from immunoSEQ multiplex PCR; TCRdb's copy has only in-frame clones and leaves some out. Clone size and V and J calls were adopted from that table, with D and trimming inferred from the DNA. The table shows around 180,000 clones, with 75% to 90% occurring only once. The receptor was isolated from a man between 65 and 85 years old with active or convalescent COVID-19. Sequencing was done on a sample of peripheral blood. The V gene is TRBV9, the J gene TRBJ1-6; TRBD1 agrees at 7 bases. The chain's CDR3 is CASSAGTATGSPLHF. CDR3 DNA: TGTGCCAGCAGCGCCGGGACAGCGACGGGTTCACCCCTCCACTTT.